The clone carrying this TCR beta chain was recorded only once. The antigen is unknown. The sample comes from a study of T cells after posttransplantation cyclophosphamide. The germline V gene encodes CDR1 KGHSH and CDR2 LQKENI. V was clipped by 2 bases and J by 7 bases, with 11 bases between them. CDR3 length: 13 amino acids. Study findings and constraints: TRB overlap between skin or GI tissue T cells and blood was limited.

Assay used: immunoSEQ multiplex PCR; TCRdb lists only in-frame clones, some missing. The sample gives 50,000 to 65,000 clones, about 86% of which show up once; about 2.7% is in the top ten. This chain joins TRBV18 and TRBJ1-2, with unresolved D. The material sequenced was PBMCs. This receptor was identified in a man under 40 with a blood cancer, CMV-positive, and with a related stem cell donor. The CDR3 is CASSPVEEVGYTF. The CDR3 coding sequence is TGTGCCAGCTCACCAGTGGAGGAGGTTGGCTACACCTTC.